This is a list of T cell receptor beta chains from one sample in a study of blood T cells in healthy people across ages. In TCRdb, the 5' RACE reads were re-called with MiXCR into one record per CDR3 protein. The repertoire holds 600,000 or so distinct CDR3 sequences, with about 30% as singletons. The sequenced sample consisted of blood. These receptors all stem from an elderly woman in good health. Each CDR3 is given with its conserved first and last residue. A D gene is named only where the DNA matches it firmly. Some rows have no size entry. The others give once, few or many, or a class for an expanded clone.

TRBV7-6	TRBJ2-3	TRBD2	many	CASSPRTSGGGPDTQYF	TGTGCCAGCAGCCCTCGGACTAGCGGGGGAGGACCAGATACGCAGTATTTT
TRBV18	TRBJ2-7	TRBD1	.	CASSQAGQGDFEQYF	TGTGCCAGCTCACAGGCCGGACAGGGGGATTTCGAGCAGTACTTC
TRBV4-2	TRBJ1-2	TRBD1	many	CASSQDLSFGTDLYGYTF	TGTGCCAGCAGCCAAGACCTTTCGTTCGGGACAGATCTTTATGGCTACACCTTC
TRBV9	TRBJ2-3	TRBD2	.	CASSLETSGGRHTQYF	TGTGCCAGCAGCCTCGAGACTAGCGGGGGGCGCCATACGCAGTATTTT
TRBV7-6	TRBJ1-6	.	many	CASSLDSSGRHSPLHF	TGTGCCAGCAGCTTAGATTCATCCGGGAGACATTCACCCCTCCACTTT
TRBV12-3/TRBV12-4	TRBJ2-7	TRBD1	many	CASKATGTGYYEQYF	TGTGCCAGCAAGGCAACCGGGACAGGGTACTACGAGCAGTACTTC
TRBV12-3/TRBV12-4	TRBJ1-5	.	.	CASSLADLRPQHF	TGTGCCAGCAGTCTTGCCGATCTCCGGCCCCAGCATTTT
TRBV5-1	TRBJ1-2	TRBD1	few	CASGRDRLYGYTF	TGCGCCAGCGGCCGGGACAGGCTATATGGCTACACCTTC
TRBV4-2	TRBJ2-1	TRBD2	.	CASSQDGGSGGEQFF	TGTGCCAGCAGCCAAGATGGAGGGAGCGGGGGTGAGCAGTTCTTC
TRBV4-1	TRBJ2-2	TRBD2	many	CASSLGGGPTGELFF	TGCGCCAGCAGCCTCGGGGGGGGTCCCACCGGGGAGCTGTTTTTT
TRBV5-5	TRBJ1-3	TRBD1	few	CASSPKGQGAGGNTIYF	TGTGCCAGCAGCCCTAAGGGGCAGGGGGCAGGAGGAAACACCATATATTTT
TRBV7-9	TRBJ1-1	.	few	CASSSGGAVNTEAFF	TGTGCCAGCAGCTCTGGGGGGGCGGTGAACACTGAAGCTTTCTTT
TRBV7-4	TRBJ2-7	.	many	CASSFRRERSYEQYF	TGTGCCAGCAGTTTCCGCCGTGAGCGGTCCTACGAGCAGTACTTC
TRBV20-1	TRBJ1-3	TRBD1	.	CSARVTGQGARGNTIYF	TGCAGTGCTAGAGTTACGGGACAGGGGGCGAGAGGAAACACCATATATTTT
TRBV7-9	TRBJ1-1	TRBD1	.	CASAPGGAKAFF	TGTGCCAGCGCCCCAGGGGGCGCAAAAGCTTTCTTT
TRBV4-1	TRBJ2-5	.	.	CASGQEWGEETQYF	TGCGCCAGCGGCCAAGAGTGGGGCGAAGAGACCCAGTACTTC
TRBV6-2/TRBV6-3	TRBJ1-1	TRBD1	.	CASSPGTDTETFF	TGTGCCAGCTCTCCAGGGACAGACACTGAAACTTTCTTT
TRBV16	TRBJ1-6	.	many	CASSQSRGAPLHF	TGTGCCAGCAGCCAATCGAGGGGGGCACCCCTCCACTTT
TRBV7-2	TRBJ2-3	TRBD2	.	CASSLRGGGANTQYF	TGTGCCAGCAGCTTACGCGGCGGGGGGGCAAATACGCAGTATTTT
TRBV7-9	TRBJ1-6	TRBD1	many	CASSLNRGGSPLHF	TGTGCCAGCAGCTTAAACAGGGGAGGTTCACCCCTCCACTTT
TRBV18	TRBJ1-2	TRBD1	few	CASSPSPRGRSGYTF	TGTGCCAGCTCACCAAGTCCCAGGGGGCGTAGCGGCTACACCTTC
TRBV20-1	TRBJ2-2	TRBD2	few	CSARSTGGNGELFF	TGCAGTGCTAGAAGCACGGGAGGGAACGGGGAGCTGTTTTTT
TRBV7-3	TRBJ1-6	TRBD1	many	CASSLATGDNSPLHF	TGTGCCAGCAGCTTAGCCACAGGGGATAATTCACCCCTCCACTTT
TRBV11-2	TRBJ2-5	TRBD2	many	CASSLGTSGEETQYF	TGTGCCAGCAGCTTAGGGACTAGCGGGGAAGAGACCCAGTACTTC
TRBV28	TRBJ1-5	TRBD1	many	CASSPDRGSNQPQHF	TGTGCCAGCAGTCCCGACAGGGGTAGCAATCAGCCCCAGCATTTT
TRBV5-1	TRBJ1-5	TRBD1	.	CASSPGTGPRNQPQHF	TGCGCCAGCAGCCCAGGGACAGGGCCACGCAATCAGCCCCAGCATTTT
TRBV6-6	TRBJ1-2	.	many	CASTRGEGYTF	TGTGCCAGCACCCGGGGAGAAGGCTACACCTTC
TRBV2	TRBJ1-6	.	many	CASSLRDRDSPLHF	TGTGCCAGCAGCCTCCGCGACAGAGATTCACCCCTCCACTTT
TRBV4-2	TRBJ1-1	.	.	CASSRGGQNTEAFF	TGTGCCAGCAGCCGCGGGGGGCAGAACACTGAAGCTTTCTTT
TRBV4-3	TRBJ2-3	TRBD2	once	CASSQGLAGGVPTDTQYF	TGCGCCAGCAGCCAAGGACTAGCGGGAGGGGTCCCCACAGATACGCAGTATTTT
TRBV9	TRBJ2-7	.	many	CASSVDPSYEQYF	TGTGCCAGCAGCGTAGACCCCTCCTACGAGCAGTACTTC
TRBV28	TRBJ2-7	TRBD1	.	CASSDRGRRNEQYF	TGTGCCAGCAGCGACAGGGGGCGAAGGAACGAGCAGTACTTC
TRBV30	TRBJ2-7	.	many	CAWSRGGTSYEQYF	TGTGCCTGGAGTCGGGGAGGAACCTCCTACGAGCAGTACTTC
TRBV24-1	TRBJ2-3	.	.	CATSDWDTDTQYF	TGTGCCACCAGTGATTGGGACACAGATACGCAGTATTTT
TRBV4-3	TRBJ1-1	TRBD1	.	CASSQGGQSGPAFF	TGCGCCAGCAGCCAAGGGGGACAGAGCGGGCCGGCTTTCTTT
TRBV6-2/TRBV6-3	TRBJ2-1	TRBD1	few	CASISQGHTYNEQFF	TGTGCCAGTATATCACAGGGGCACACCTACAATGAGCAGTTCTTC